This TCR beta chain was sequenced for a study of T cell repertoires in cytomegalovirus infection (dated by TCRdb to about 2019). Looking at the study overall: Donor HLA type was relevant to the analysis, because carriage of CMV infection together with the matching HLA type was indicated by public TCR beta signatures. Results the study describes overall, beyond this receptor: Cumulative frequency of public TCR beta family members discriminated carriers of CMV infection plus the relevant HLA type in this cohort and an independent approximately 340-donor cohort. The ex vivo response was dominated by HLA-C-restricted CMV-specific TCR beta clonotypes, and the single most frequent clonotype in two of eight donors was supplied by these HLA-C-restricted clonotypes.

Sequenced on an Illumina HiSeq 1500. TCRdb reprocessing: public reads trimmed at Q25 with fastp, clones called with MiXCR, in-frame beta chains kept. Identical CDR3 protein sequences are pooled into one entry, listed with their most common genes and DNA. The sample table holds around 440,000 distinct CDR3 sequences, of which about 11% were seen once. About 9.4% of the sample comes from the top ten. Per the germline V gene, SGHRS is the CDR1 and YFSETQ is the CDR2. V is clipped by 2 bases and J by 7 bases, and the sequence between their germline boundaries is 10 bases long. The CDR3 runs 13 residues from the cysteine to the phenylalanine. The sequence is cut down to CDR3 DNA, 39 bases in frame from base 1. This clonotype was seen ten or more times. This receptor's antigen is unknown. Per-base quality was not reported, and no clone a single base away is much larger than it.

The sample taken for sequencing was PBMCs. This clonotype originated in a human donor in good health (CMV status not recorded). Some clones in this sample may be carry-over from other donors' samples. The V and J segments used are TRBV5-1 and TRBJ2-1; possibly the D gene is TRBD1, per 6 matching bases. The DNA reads TGCGCCAGCAGCTTTGGGACACCAAATGAGCAGTTCTTC. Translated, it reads CASSFGTPNEQFF. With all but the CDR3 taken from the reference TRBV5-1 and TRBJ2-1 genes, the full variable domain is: KAGVTQTPRYLIKTRGQQVTLSCSPISGHRSVSWYQQTPGQGLQFLFEYFSETQRNKGNFPGRFSGRQFSNSRSEMNVSTLELGDSALYLCASSFGTPNEQFFGPGTRLTVL.